The 6 T cell receptor beta chains presented below share a single source sample, sequenced in a study of PD-L1 blockade in urothelial cancer. Sequencing was performed with immunoSEQ multiplex PCR; in TCRdb, only in-frame clones are kept and a portion is missing. The table lists around 40,000 clones, around 89% of them singletons. This specimen consisted of PBMCs, obtained around atezolizumab (anti-PD-L1) treatment. The source is a man between 60 and 70 years old with urothelial cancer.

The rearrangement uses TRBV5-1 and TRBJ2-5, with no clear D. The ends were cut back, 1 base at V and 1 base at J, with 5 bases in the middle. CDR1 is SGHRS and CDR2 is YFSETQ in the germline V gene. The CDR3 is made up of 13 amino acids. Written as DNA, the CDR3 is TGCGCCAGCAGCTTGAGCCCCCAAGAGACCCAGTACTTC. Translated: CASSLSPQETQYF.

The chain employs TRBV28 and TRBJ1-1, with 9 bases identical to TRBD1. The CDR3 has 13 residues. The V segment lost 6 bases and the J segment 5 bases; nucleotides outside the gene matches: 4. Per the germline V gene, CDR1 is MDHEN and CDR2 is SYDVKM. This CDR3 reads CASRQGAWTEAFF. The CDR3, as DNA: TGTGCCAGCAGACAGGGGGCATGGACTGAAGCTTTCTTT.

The V gene is TRBV15, the J gene TRBJ1-3; 9 nucleotides match TRBD1. The CDR3 has 15 residues. V lost 4 bases and J lost 3; bases outside the gene matches: 4. Germline CDR1 LNHNV, CDR2 YYDKDF (reference sequence). The CDR3 loop is CATSKDRGSGNTIYF. As DNA, the CDR3 is TGTGCCACCAGCAAGGACAGGGGAAGTGGAAACACCATATATTTT.

The chain combines TRBV9 with TRBJ2-1, with a possible D match to TRBD2 (6 bases). Germline V gives CDR1 SGDLS, CDR2 YYNGEE. Trimming took 4 bases from V and 3 from J, leaving 14 bases between them. This CDR3 has 15 residues. The CDR3 region is CASSTGGGDYNEQFF. CDR3 DNA sequence: TGTGCCAGCAGCACGGGCGGAGGGGACTACAATGAGCAGTTCTTC.

V gene TRBV6-6 combines with J gene TRBJ1-1, with D unclear. The V end was cut by 6 bases, the J end by 12 bases, with 20 bases between. Per the germline V gene, CDR1 is MNHNY and CDR2 is SVGAGI (reference sequence). The CDR3 is 13 amino acids. The CDR3 reads CASSLGESGTTFF. CDR3 coding DNA: TGTGCCAGCAGCCTCGGGGAGTCTGGCACGACTTTCTTT.

On this clone itself: One junction end does not reproduce the germline sequence, and a read error may be involved. J is TRBJ1-3 and V is TRBV5-1, with D unclear. The CDR3 spans 13 residues. Germline CDR1 SGHRS, CDR2 YFSETQ. The CDR3 region is CASTLGGRNTIYF. The CDR3 DNA is TGCGCCAGCACCTTGGGCGGAAGAAACACCATATATTTT.